Below are 19 T cell receptor beta chains sequenced from a single sample in a study of breast tumors, draining lymph nodes, adjacent tissues. Samples came from axillary lymph nodes draining the breast cancer. One entry per CDR3 protein, called by TCRdb with MiXCR from the multiplex PCR reads. The data hold 290,000 or so distinct CDR3 sequences, with over 30% observed a single time. The specimen sequenced was axillary lymph node tissue. The receptor source for this set is a female donor with breast cancer. Some clones in this sample may be carry-over from other donors' samples.

To note about this clonotype: A much larger clonotype is one base distant, so this may be a read error. The V gene is TRBV30, the J gene TRBJ2-3; D uncertain. Looked up from germline, CDR1 is GTSNPN and CDR2 is SVGIG (reference sequence). With 5 bases removed from V and 2 bases from J, the gap between germline ends came to 5 bases. CDR3 length: 11 residues. CDR3 sequence: CAWEITDTQYF. DNA of the CDR3: TGTGCCTGGGAGATCACAGATACGCAGTATTTT.

Ten or more counts support this clonotype. The gene calls are TRBV11-3 and TRBJ2-2; D gene ambiguous. Germline V gene data show CDR1 as SGHNT and CDR2 as YENEEA. The CDR3 covers 14 residues. The V end lost 5 bases, the J end lost 5 bases, and 12 bases lay between the germline ends. In DNA, the CDR3 is TGTGCCAGCAGCAGTAGCACAAGTACCGGGGAGCTGTTTTTT. This sequence encodes CASSSSTSTGELFF.

Comments on this clonotype: Mismatch with germline at one junction end may stem from a read error. The chain employs TRBV14 and TRBJ1-2; 7 bases map to TRBD1. Germline-derived CDR1 and CDR2 are SGHDN and FVKESK. This CDR3 region has 13 residues. The CDR3 loop is CAGSEQGDYGYTF. Here the CDR3 DNA reads TGTGCCGGCAGTGAGCAGGGGGACTATGGCTACACCTTC.

Remarks on this clonotype: A much more abundant neighbour one base away suggests this may be a read error. This CDR3 is missing its conserved last phenylalanine or tryptophan, likely due to a read error. The chain couples TRBV10-3 to TRBJ2-5, with D perhaps matching TRBD1 or TRBD2 (6 bases each). CDR1 and CDR2 from the germline V gene are ENHRY and SYGVKD. The CDR3 has 13 residues. The CDR3 bases are TGTGCCAGCAGTGAAGGAGGGGGAGAGACCCAGTACCTC. This gives the protein CASSEGGGETQYL.

This clonotype was recorded a few times. CDR3 DNA sequence: TGTGCCAGCAGCGAACGAGACAGCTACACTGAAGCTTTCTTT. Protein: CASSERDSYTEAFF. This sequence joins TRBV9 and TRBJ1-1; D is possibly TRBD1 (5 bases). In germline, CDR1 is SGDLS, CDR2 YYNGEE. With 3 bases removed from V and 3 bases from J, the gap between germline ends came to 12 bases. CDR3 length equals 14 residues.

The chain joins TRBV18 to TRBJ1-2, with D possibly matching TRBD1 (5 bases). The CDR3 sequence is 14 residues long. The V end lost 0 bases, the J end lost 4 bases, and 9 bases lay between the germline ends. Germline values: CDR1 KGHSH, CDR2 LQKENI. Written as DNA, the CDR3 is TGTGCCAGCTCACCACCGGAGGGGCCCTATGGCTACACCTTC. Its translation: CASSPPEGPYGYTF. The entire variable domain, with the rest obtained from reference TRBV18 and TRBJ1-2, is as follows: NAGVMQNPRHLVRRRGQEARLRCSPMKGHSHVYWYRQLPEEGLKFMVYLQKENIIDESGMPKERFSAEFPKEGPSILRIQQVVRGDSAAYFCASSPPEGPYGYTFGSGTRLTVV.

Ten or more counts support this clonotype. The J gene is TRBJ1-5, the V gene TRBV5-1, with TRBD1 matching 8 bases. The CDR3 sequence is 16 residues long. The V segment lost 2 bases and the J segment 3 bases; nucleotides outside the gene matches: 7. Germline V lookup: CDR1 SGHRS, CDR2 YFSETQ. CDR3 bases: TGCGCCAGCAGCTTAGAACCGGGACAGGACAATCAGCCCCAGCATTTT. Protein sequence: CASSLEPGQDNQPQHF.

In regard to this clonotype: The CDR3 end shows no conserved phenylalanine or tryptophan, and so a read error is likely. J is TRBJ2-7 and V is TRBV19; D gene unclear. The CDR3 has 13 amino acids. Germline-derived CDR1 and CDR2 are LNHDA and SQIVND (reference sequence). The ends were cut back, 6 bases at V and 2 bases at J, with 11 bases in the middle. CDR3 nucleotide sequence: TGTGCCAGTAGCTCAGGAACACCCTACGAGCAGTACCTC. Translated, it gives CASSSGTPYEQYL.

This clonotype was seen at least ten times. The chain employs TRBV11-3 and TRBJ2-3; 11 bases align to TRBD2. Germline V gives CDR1 SGHNT, CDR2 YENEEA. The V gene end was trimmed by 1 base and the J gene end by 4 bases; junction bases not matched to a gene: 4. The CDR3 totals 16 residues. In DNA, the CDR3 is TGTGCCAGCAGCTTAGGACTAGCGGGAAGATCAGATACGCAGTATTTT. This translates into CASSLGLAGRSDTQYF. The variable domain in full, with the rest retrieved from reference TRBV11-3 and TRBJ2-3, is EAGVVQSPRYKIIEKKQPVAFWCNPISGHNTLYWYLQNLGQGPELLIRYENEEAVDDSQLPKDRFSAERLKGVDSTLKIQPAELGDSAVYLCASSLGLAGRSDTQYFGPGTRLTVL.

This clonotype was counted many times. The rearrangement joins TRBV6-5 to TRBJ1-2; no clear D gene. Germline V gene data show CDR1 as MNHEY and CDR2 as SVGAGI. Trimming shortened V by 0 bases and J by 7 bases, and 12 bases separated the two germline ends. The CDR3 has 14 residues. The CDR3 nucleotides are TGTGCCAGCAGTTACTCCACGTCCCGTTCTGGCTACACCTTC. It specifies CASSYSTSRSGYTF.

V gene TRBV28 combines with J gene TRBJ2-7, with 9 bases lining up with TRBD2. V lost 7 bases to trimming and J lost 6 bases; unmatched junction nucleotides: 10. The germline gives CDR1 MDHEN, CDR2 SYDVKM. The CDR3 is made up of 14 amino acids. The chain's CDR3 is CASNPAGGVLEQYF. The CDR3 DNA is TGTGCCAGCAACCCGGCGGGAGGGGTGCTCGAGCAGTACTTC.

Only a few counts were recorded for this clonotype. The CDR3: CSALPQGVYAEQYF. In DNA, the CDR3 is TGCAGTGCCCTCCCACAGGGGGTATATGCCGAGCAGTACTTC. The chain links TRBV20-1 to TRBJ2-7; 8 positions agree with TRBD1. Trimming took 6 bases from V and 6 from J; bases not matched to a gene: 13. CDR3 length: 14 amino acids. CDR1 is DFQATT, CDR2 SNEGSKA, per germline (reference sequence).

A word on this clonotype: A much larger clone is a single base away; this may be a read error. The chain uses TRBV28 and TRBJ1-4; the D is unclear. This CDR3 is built from 13 residues. Germline assignment: CDR1 MDHEN and CDR2 SYDVKM. The CDR3 sequence: CASSGDDNEKLVF. Written as DNA, the CDR3 is TGTGCCAGCAGTGGGGATGATAATGAAAAACTGGTTTTT. Full variable domain (remainder filled in from reference TRBV28 and TRBJ1-4): DVKVTQSSRYLVKRTGEKVFLECVQDMDHENMFWYRQDPGLGLRLIYFSYDVKMKEKGDIPEGYSVSREKKERFSLILESASTNQTSMYLCASSGDDNEKLVFGSGTQLSVL.

The V and J genes are TRBV6-2 or TRBV6-3 and TRBJ2-7; a possible D gene is TRBD1 (6 bases). CDR3 length equals 15 residues. Trimming stripped 5 bases from V and 2 bases from J, with 16 bases between. Germline CDR1 and CDR2: MNHEY and SVGEGT. CDR3 protein: CASSHRTVTPYEQYF. Written as DNA, the CDR3 is TGTGCCAGCAGTCACCGGACAGTTACGCCCTACGAGCAGTACTTC.

This clonotype occurred many times. The CDR3 nucleotides are TGCAGTGCTAGAGATATCAGCGGGAGGTCGGATGAGCAGTTCTTC. Translating it yields CSARDISGRSDEQFF. This chain joins TRBV20-1 and TRBJ2-1; 9 positions agree with TRBD2. The germline V gene encodes CDR1 DFQATT and CDR2 SNEGSKA (reference sequence). The CDR3 has 15 amino acids. Trimming took 0 bases from V and 8 from J; bases not matched to a gene: 8.

This clonotype was seen a few times. The chain links TRBV18 to TRBJ1-2, with D perhaps TRBD1 (5 bases). V was shortened by 3 bases and J by 4 bases, with 12 bases between the two germline ends. CDR3 length: 14 amino acids. Germline values: CDR1 KGHSH, CDR2 LQKENI. The CDR3: CASSPSGVGYGYTF. The DNA of the CDR3 is TGTGCCAGCTCACCGTCGGGGGTCGGCTATGGCTACACCTTC.

This clonotype has more than one count but fewer than ten. This chain connects TRBV30 to TRBJ2-7; 11 bases map to TRBD2. The V gene end was trimmed by 5 bases and the J gene end by 2 bases; junction bases not matched to a gene: 5. There are 14 residues in the CDR3. The germline CDR1 and CDR2 sequences are GTSNPN and SVGIG (reference sequence). This CDR3 is CAWGNSGRAYEQYF. The CDR3 region has the DNA TGTGCCTGGGGAAATAGCGGGAGGGCCTACGAGCAGTACTTC.

A remark on this clonotype: As the CDR3 is not closed by the conserved phenylalanine or tryptophan, this likely results from a read error. The chain has TRBV19 and TRBJ1-5; D uncertain. The CDR3 length is 16 residues. Germline CDR1 is LNHDA and CDR2 is SQIVND (reference sequence). Trimming left V 2 bases short and J 2 bases short, with 13 bases between. CDR3 in DNA: TGTGCCAGTAGTATATTCCGGGTTGGGGGCAATCAGCCCCAGCATCTT. Its translation is CASSIFRVGGNQPQHL.

The sample holds many counts of this clonotype. This chain connects TRBV7-8 to TRBJ1-2, with TRBD1 identical over 7 bases. J was trimmed by 7 bases and V by 5 bases; bases with no gene match: 13. The CDR3 spans 15 residues. Germline V gene lookup returns CDR1 SGHVS and CDR2 FQNEAQ. DNA for the CDR3: TGTGCCAGCAGCCTTGCGCAGGAGGGGGCACGTGGCTACACCTTC. This gives the protein CASSLAQEGARGYTF.